The 20 T cell receptor beta chains in this list originate from one sample, sequenced in a study of T cell responses to AZD1222 COVID-19 vaccine. Clones were read by immunoSEQ multiplex PCR, and TCRdb kept only the in-frame ones, dropping some. The sample carries about 110,000 clones, approximately 90% recorded once. Sequenced here: peripheral blood, sampled 28 days after the second AZD1222 dose. The receptor source for this set is an adult who received the AZD1222 COVID-19 vaccine.

The rearrangement joins TRBV7-8 to TRBJ1-5, with TRBD1 as a possible D gene (5 bases). The V and J ends lost 5 bases and 7 bases respectively, with 21 bases between them. This CDR3 has 16 residues. The germline gives CDR1 SGHVS, CDR2 FQNEAQ. DNA for the CDR3: TGTGCCAGCAGCGGGAGAGGGGCGTGGGGTATACAGCCCCAGCATTTT. Its translation is CASSGRGAWGIQPQHF.

This sequence joins TRBV11-2 and TRBJ1-2, with D perhaps TRBD1 (6 bases). The CDR3 sequence is 15 residues long. The germline gives CDR1 SGHAT, CDR2 FQNNGV. V was clipped by 0 bases and J by 2 bases, with 10 bases between them. In DNA, the CDR3 is TGTGCCAGCAGCTTAGATTCGGGGGCGAACTATGGCTACACCTTC. It encodes CASSLDSGANYGYTF.

This clone has ten or more counts. V gene TRBV4-2 combines with J gene TRBJ2-1; TRBD2 matches at 9 bases. CDR1 is LGHNA, CDR2 YNFKEQ, per germline. Losses at the gene ends were 5 bases for V and 3 bases for J; bases not matched to a gene: 5. This CDR3 has 15 amino acids. The CDR3 spells CASSGETSGYNEQFF. Here the CDR3 DNA reads TGTGCCAGCAGCGGGGAGACTAGCGGCTACAATGAGCAGTTCTTC.

The J gene is TRBJ2-2, the V gene TRBV6-2 or TRBV6-3; D not certain. Trimming pared 4 bases from V and 6 bases from J, leaving 6 bases between. This CDR3 comprises 12 residues. Germline V CDR1 and CDR2: MNHEY, SVGEGT. CDR3 bases: TGTGCCAGCAGTTCACGGGCCGGGGAGCTGTTTTTT. Its translation: CASSSRAGELFF.

As DNA, the CDR3 is TGTGCCAGCTCACCAGATACAAAAGAGACCCAGTACTTC. Protein product: CASSPDTKETQYF. The chain recombines TRBV18 with TRBJ2-5; D not resolved. The CDR3 loop spans 13 amino acids. Germline CDR1 and CDR2: KGHSH and LQKENI. Deletions cut 2 bases from V and 3 bases from J, with 7 bases between.

The chain couples TRBV7-8 to TRBJ1-5; 9 nucleotides agree with TRBD1. The CDR3 has 17 residues. From germline, CDR1 is SGHVS and CDR2 FQNEAQ. V lost 3 bases, J lost 7 bases, and 13 bases stayed unmatched. The CDR3 is CASSLGQGLRGGQPQHF. The CDR3 DNA follows: TGTGCCAGCAGCTTGGGACAGGGACTTCGAGGGGGCCAGCCCCAGCATTTT.

The rearrangement uses TRBV3-1 (or the pseudogene TRBV3-2) and TRBJ2-1; 10 nucleotides match TRBD1. CDR1 is LGHDT and CDR2 is YNNKEL in the germline V gene (reference sequence). The length of the CDR3 is 16 residues. V was clipped by 1 base and J by 9 bases; unmatched bases: 9. CDR3 loop: CASSQGLGTGVFEQFF. The DNA of the CDR3 is TGTGCCAGCAGCCAAGGTCTCGGGACAGGGGTGTTTGAGCAGTTCTTC.

This clone has only one observation. The chain recombines TRBV6-5 with TRBJ1-1; D call uncertain. CDR1 is MNHEY and CDR2 is SVGAGI in the germline V gene. The CDR3 length is 16 residues. V lost 2 bases and J 3 bases, leaving 16 bases between the germline ends. CDR3 bases: TGTGCCAGCAGTTACACCCCAGGTGGGTGGGACACTGAAGCTTTCTTT. Translation: CASSYTPGGWDTEAFF.

This chain connects TRBV4-1 to TRBJ1-1; TRBD1 is a possible D gene (5 bases). Germline V gene lookup returns CDR1 MGHRA and CDR2 YSYEKL. The CDR3 extends over 17 amino acids. The ends were cut back, 3 bases at V and 0 bases at J, with 17 bases in the middle. Here the CDR3 reads CASSQGRAYSMNTEAFF. The CDR3, as DNA: TGCGCCAGCAGCCAGGGACGGGCGTACTCTATGAACACTGAAGCTTTCTTT.

Concerning this clone: The junction does not match germline at one end; this may be a read error. The rearrangement joins TRBV4-1 to TRBJ2-3; a weak D match, TRBD1 (6 bases). This CDR3 has 16 residues. Germline-derived CDR1 and CDR2 are MGHRA and YSYEKL. The CDR3 reads CASCQRVGGVTDTQYF. For the CDR3, the DNA is TGCGCCAGCTGCCAGAGGGTAGGGGGAGTCACAGATACGCAGTATTTT.

The V call is TRBV30, the J call TRBJ2-1, with 8 bases that match TRBD2. Germline V gives CDR1 GTSNPN, CDR2 SVGIG (reference sequence). This CDR3 has 15 residues. Trimming at V came to 1 base and at J to 4 bases, leaving 6 bases not matched to a gene. The CDR3: CAWSALAGGYNEQFF. The CDR3, as DNA: TGTGCCTGGAGTGCCCTCGCGGGAGGATACAATGAGCAGTTCTTC.

This sequence joins TRBV5-6 and TRBJ2-1; D gene uncertain. CDR1 SGHDT and CDR2 YYEEEE come from the germline V gene. The V gene lost 0 bases and the J gene lost 0 bases, with 7 bases spanning the gap. The CDR3 consists of 15 residues. The CDR3 loop reads CASSLGSSSYNEQFF. CDR3 DNA: TGTGCCAGCAGCTTGGGGTCAAGCTCCTACAATGAGCAGTTCTTC.

CDR3 in amino acids: CASSASGSSYEQYF. The CDR3 DNA follows: TGTGCCAGCAGTGCTAGCGGAAGCTCCTACGAGCAGTACTTC. The gene calls are TRBV28 and TRBJ2-7, with 7 bases fitting TRBD2. The CDR3 consists of 14 residues. The germline V gene encodes CDR1 MDHEN and CDR2 SYDVKM. V was pared by 5 bases and J by 0 bases, with 4 bases of the junction left unmatched.

This chain uses TRBV7-2 with TRBJ2-7; 8 bases agree with TRBD1. CDR3 size: 13 residues. The germline V gene encodes CDR1 SGHTA and CDR2 FQGNSA. V gave up 6 bases and J gave up 3 bases; unmatched junction bases: 4. Written as DNA, the CDR3 is TGTGCCAGCAGTCAAACAGGGGGCTACGAGCAGTACTTC. Encoded protein: CASSQTGGYEQYF.

This clone appeared once. The chain has TRBV29-1 and TRBJ1-1; D is undetermined. CDR3 length equals 14 residues. V dropped 4 bases and J dropped 1 base, with 13 bases sitting between them. Germline CDR1 and CDR2: SQVTM and ANQGSEA. The CDR3 nucleotides are TGCAGCGTTGCCCCCGGCCTAAAGAACACTGAAGCTTTCTTT. As protein: CSVAPGLKNTEAFF. The full variable domain, its missing parts supplied by reference TRBV29-1 and TRBJ1-1, is SAVISQKPSRDICQRGTSLTIQCQVDSQVTMMFWYRQQPGQSLTLIATANQGSEATYESGFVIDKFPISRPNLTFSTLTVSNMSPEDSSIYLCSVAPGLKNTEAFFGQGTRLTVV.

V is TRBV6-4 and J is TRBJ2-2, with TRBD2 as a possible D gene (5 bases). Germline CDR1 reads MRHNA; CDR2 reads SNTAGT. V was pared by 6 bases and J by 3 bases, with 11 bases between. CDR3 length equals 14 residues. Written as DNA, the CDR3 is TGTGCCAGCAGCGCCGCAGCGGACACCGGGGAGCTGTTTTTT. Protein product: CASSAAADTGELFF.

This chain links TRBV5-1 with TRBJ2-5, with 12 positions matching TRBD2. CDR3 length equals 16 residues. Trimming cost V 4 bases and J 0 bases; bases outside gene matches: 4. The germline gives CDR1 SGHRS, CDR2 YFSETQ. The DNA for the CDR3 is TGCGCCAGCAGCGACGGGACTAGCGGGTACCAAGAGACCCAGTACTTC. It is translated as CASSDGTSGYQETQYF. Drawing the rest from reference TRBV5-1 and TRBJ2-5, the complete variable domain is KAGVTQTPRYLIKTRGQQVTLSCSPISGHRSVSWYQQTPGQGLQFLFEYFSETQRNKGNFPGRFSGRQFSNSRSEMNVSTLELGDSALYLCASSDGTSGYQETQYFGPGTRLLVL.

J is TRBJ1-1 and V is TRBV7-9; TRBD1 agrees at 8 bases. This CDR3 contains 13 residues. The ends lost 7 bases at V and 7 bases at J; junction bases unmatched: 8. Per the germline V gene, CDR1 is SEHNR and CDR2 is FQNEAQ (reference sequence). This CDR3 is CASTISGGFEAFF. DNA for the CDR3: TGTGCCAGCACCATATCAGGGGGCTTTGAAGCTTTCTTT.

J is TRBJ2-2 and V is TRBV3-1 (or the pseudogene TRBV3-2), with D hard to call. Per germline, CDR1 LGHDT and CDR2 YNNKEL (reference sequence). The length of the CDR3 is 13 residues. With 1 base removed from V and 4 bases from J, the gap between germline ends came to 4 bases. The CDR3 DNA reads TGTGCCAGCAGCCAAGGTTCCACCGGGGAGCTGTTTTTT. Protein: CASSQGSTGELFF.

The rearrangement links TRBV5-8 to TRBJ1-3, with D tentatively TRBD1 (6 bases). The CDR3 runs 14 residues. CDR1 is SGHTS, CDR2 YDEGEE, per germline. The ends were cut back, 7 bases at V and 1 base at J, with 12 bases in the middle. CDR3 in amino acids: CASQTRGSGNTIYF. The CDR3 coding sequence is TGTGCCAGCCAGACCAGGGGTTCTGGAAACACCATATATTTT.